The 32 T cell receptor beta chains below all came from one sample that was sequenced in a study of response to subunit inactivated influenza vaccine. TCRdb itself ran the RT-PCR reads through MiXCR, one entry per CDR3 protein. The top ten clones hold 2.5% to 3.5% of a sample with roughly 550,000 distinct CDR3 sequences, roughly 23% of them seen once. This sample was shared with a second study, whose subject was T cells expressing NK-cell markers. As that report states: The authors generated TCR beta cDNA through 5'RACE template switching with UMIs.

Sequenced here: CD4+ T cells sorted from PBMCs, sampled 11 to 12 days after vaccination. Receptor source: a man over 45 who received an inactivated influenza vaccine.

The chain carries TRBV24-1 and TRBJ1-2, with D unresolved. CDR3 length equals 14 residues. V dropped 5 bases and J dropped 0 bases, with 9 bases sitting between them. CDR1 KGHDR and CDR2 SFDVKD come from the germline V gene. The CDR3 protein is CATSGAAPNYGYTF. CDR3 coding DNA: TGTGCCACCAGTGGGGCAGCCCCTAACTATGGCTACACCTTC.

This rearrangement joins TRBV12-3 or TRBV12-4 to TRBJ1-3; D is ambiguous. V was trimmed by 6 bases and J by 4 bases, leaving 13 bases between them. This CDR3 is 14 amino acids long. CDR3 loop: CASRPRETGNTIYF. CDR3 in DNA: TGTGCCAGCAGACCCCGGGAGACCGGAAACACCATATATTTT.

The chain recombines TRBV4-2 with TRBJ2-6; TRBD1 matches at 10 bases. This CDR3 has 16 residues. The V gene end was trimmed by 4 bases and the J gene end by 2 bases; junction bases not matched to a gene: 2. CDR1 is LGHNA, CDR2 YNFKEQ, per germline. CDR3 sequence reads: CASSRGTGAGANVLTF. DNA for the CDR3: TGTGCCAGCAGCCGCGGGACAGGGGCTGGGGCCAACGTCCTGACTTTC.

The chain has TRBV5-1 and TRBJ2-3, with D possibly TRBD2 on 5 matching bases. V lost 0 bases, J lost 6 bases, and 11 bases lay in between. This CDR3 has 14 residues. Germline CDR1 is SGHRS and CDR2 is YFSETQ. The CDR3 protein is CASSLGFGEDTQYF. The CDR3 coding sequence is TGCGCCAGCAGCTTGGGTTTCGGGGAGGATACGCAGTATTTT.

This clonotype occurred a few times. The chain recombines TRBV5-1 with TRBJ2-7, with D perhaps matching TRBD2 (6 bases). Deletions cut 6 bases from V and 7 bases from J, with 20 bases between. This CDR3 contains 14 residues. In germline, CDR1 is SGHRS, CDR2 YFSETQ. Written as DNA, the CDR3 is TGCGCCAGCACCCTGGGCGGGGCCCCCCTGGAGCAGTACTTC. It translates to CASTLGGAPLEQYF. The variable domain in full, with the rest retrieved from reference TRBV5-1 and TRBJ2-7, is KAGVTQTPRYLIKTRGQQVTLSCSPISGHRSVSWYQQTPGQGLQFLFEYFSETQRNKGNFPGRFSGRQFSNSRSEMNVSTLELGDSALYLCASTLGGAPLEQYFGPGTRLTVT.

The genes are TRBV15 and TRBJ2-7, with 8 bases lining up with TRBD1. Trimming took 2 bases from V and 4 from J; bases not matched to a gene: 13. The V gene's germline CDR1 is LNHNV and CDR2 YYDKDF (reference sequence). The CDR3 covers 17 residues. CDR3 sequence reads: CATSRSYPGTGGYEQYF. CDR3 coding DNA: TGTGCCACCAGCAGATCATATCCCGGGACAGGTGGTTACGAGCAGTACTTC. Supplemented by reference TRBV15 and TRBJ2-7, the full variable domain reads DAMVIQNPRYQVTQFGKPVTLSCSQTLNHNVMYWYQQKSSQAPKLLFHYYDKDFNNEADTPDNFQSRRPNTSFCFLDIRSPGLGDTAMYLCATSRSYPGTGGYEQYFGPGTRLTVT.

This chain links TRBV5-1 with TRBJ1-3, with D possibly TRBD1 on 5 matching bases. Germline V gives CDR1 SGHRS, CDR2 YFSETQ. V lost 4 bases and J lost 2, with 10 bases in between. This CDR3 contains 14 residues. In DNA form, the CDR3 reads TGCGCCAGCAGCGAGGGACGGCCTGGAAACACCATATATTTT. Amino acids: CASSEGRPGNTIYF.

This clonotype occurred a few times. This chain connects TRBV11-2 to TRBJ2-1, with TRBD2 matching over 12 bases. The CDR3 has 19 amino acids. Germline CDR1 SGHAT, CDR2 FQNNGV. V was clipped by 0 bases and J by 0 bases; unmatched bases: 6. CDR3 sequence reads: CASSLDSSGGVSSYNEQFF. CDR3 sequence (DNA): TGTGCCAGCAGCTTAGATTCTAGCGGGGGGGTTAGCTCCTACAATGAGCAGTTCTTC.

This clonotype has more than one count but fewer than ten. The V gene is TRBV2, the J gene TRBJ1-1, with no clear D. CDR3 size: 12 residues. Germline V lookup: CDR1 SNHLY, CDR2 FYNNEI. Trimming took off 3 bases at V and 6 bases at J, with 8 bases between the two ends. The CDR3 bases are TGTGCCAGCAGTGACCTGGGAGCTGAAGCTTTCTTT. It yields the protein CASSDLGAEAFF.

The J gene is TRBJ2-1, the V gene TRBV12-3 or TRBV12-4; 8 bases agree with TRBD2. The CDR3 is 15 residues long. The junction had 6 bases not matched to a gene; V was cut back by 4 bases and J by 4 bases. The CDR3 DNA follows: TGTGCCAGCAGTTCCAGGACTAGCATGTACAATGAGCAGTTCTTC. Amino acids: CASSSRTSMYNEQFF.

This chain uses TRBV7-2 with TRBJ2-5; D is possibly TRBD1 (5 bases). The germline CDR1 and CDR2 sequences are SGHTA and FQGNSA. Trimming cost V 2 bases and J 5 bases, with 12 bases left between them. The CDR3 sequence is 14 residues long. In DNA, the CDR3 is TGTGCCAGCAGCTTAATCAGGGTCGGGGAGACCCAGTACTTC. It specifies CASSLIRVGETQYF.

V and J are TRBV29-1 and TRBJ1-1; D unresolved. The germline CDR1 and CDR2 sequences are SQVTM and ANQGSEA. The ends were cut back, 4 bases at V and 3 bases at J, with 12 bases in the middle. The CDR3 contains 13 residues. CDR3 nucleotides: TGCAGCGTTGTATTGAGGGAGGACACTGAAGCTTTCTTT. Protein: CSVVLREDTEAFF.

In this sample, this clonotype turned up many times. J is TRBJ2-7 and V is TRBV5-1; D may correspond to TRBD1 or TRBD2 (5 bases each). CDR3 length: 14 residues. V was pared by 6 bases and J by 1 base, with 14 bases between. Germline V gene sequence: CDR1 SGHRS, CDR2 YFSETQ. The CDR3 spells CASNRDGYSYEQYF. For the CDR3, the DNA is TGCGCCAGCAATCGGGACGGATATTCCTACGAGCAGTACTTC.

The CDR3 DNA sequence: TGTGCCAGCAGCTTAGCAGTTGAGCAGTACTTC. Protein product: CASSLAVEQYF. The gene calls are TRBV11-2 and TRBJ2-7; D is unresolved. The CDR3 totals 11 residues. In germline, CDR1 is SGHAT, CDR2 FQNNGV. Deletions cut 1 base from V and 7 bases from J, with 5 bases between.

This clonotype showed up just a few times. V gene TRBV7-2 combines with J gene TRBJ1-5, with 9 nucleotides matching TRBD1. Germline V gives CDR1 SGHTA, CDR2 FQGNSA. CDR3 length: 13 residues. Trimming took 5 bases from V and 10 from J; bases not matched to a gene: 6. CDR3: CASSVGGQGPQHF. DNA of the CDR3: TGTGCCAGCAGCGTGGGGGGACAGGGTCCCCAGCATTTT.

This clonotype has just a few counts. The V gene is TRBV5-1, the J gene TRBJ2-5; D is perhaps TRBD1 or TRBD2 (6 bases each). This CDR3 is 15 amino acids long. Trimming pared 0 bases from V and 5 bases from J, leaving 14 bases between. The germline V gene has CDR1 SGHRS and CDR2 YFSETQ. The CDR3 protein is CASSLAPGAQETQYF. The CDR3 coding sequence is TGCGCCAGCAGCTTGGCTCCGGGGGCGCAGGAGACCCAGTACTTC.

This clonotype has a handful of counts. The chain uses TRBV4-2 and TRBJ2-5; the D gene is possibly TRBD2 (6 bases). V gave up 1 base and J gave up 1 base, with 10 bases separating them. Germline-derived CDR1 and CDR2 are LGHNA and YNFKEQ. The CDR3 loop spans 15 amino acids. The CDR3 DNA sequence: TGTGCCAGCAGCCAAGCGCAGGGAGGCCAAGAGACCCAGTACTTC. Translating it yields CASSQAQGGQETQYF.

This clonotype showed up just a few times. The chain joins TRBV20-1 to TRBJ1-1; TRBD1 might be the D (5 bases). This CDR3 comprises 13 residues. Germline CDR1 is DFQATT and CDR2 is SNEGSKA (reference sequence). Trimming pared 5 bases from V and 1 base from J, leaving 11 bases between. The CDR3 sequence: CSAGDPQNTEAFF. In DNA, the CDR3 is TGCAGTGCTGGGGACCCACAGAACACTGAAGCTTTCTTT.

This clonotype was counted between two and nine times. CDR3 nucleotides: TGCAGTGCTCCTACCTGGGACACCCAAGAGACCCAGTACTTC. This gives the protein CSAPTWDTQETQYF. The J gene is TRBJ2-5, the V gene TRBV20-1; maybe TRBD1 (6 bases). The CDR3 contains 14 residues. The V end lost 5 bases, the J end lost 1 base, and 14 bases lay between the germline ends. Germline assignment: CDR1 DFQATT and CDR2 SNEGSKA (reference sequence).

The rearrangement links TRBV28 to TRBJ1-6; D is undetermined. Germline V lookup: CDR1 MDHEN, CDR2 SYDVKM. V lost 1 base and J 7 bases, leaving 5 bases between the germline ends. This CDR3 is built from 13 residues. The CDR3 DNA reads TGTGCCAGCAGTTTATTAGAGAATTCACCCCTCCACTTT. Protein sequence: CASSLLENSPLHF.

The chain combines TRBV7-2 with TRBJ2-7; TRBD2 aligns across 10 bases. This CDR3 contains 17 residues. The ends lost 1 base at V and 2 bases at J; junction bases unmatched: 8. Germline-derived CDR1 and CDR2 are SGHTA and FQGNSA. The CDR3, as DNA: TGTGCCAGCAGCTTAGTTTATCTAGCGGGAGCCCCCTACGAGCAGTACTTC. Translated, it gives CASSLVYLAGAPYEQYF.

CDR3 in amino acids: CSARLGLAGGNEQFF. The CDR3 DNA is TGCAGTGCTAGATTGGGACTAGCGGGAGGGAATGAGCAGTTCTTC. The chain has TRBV20-1 and TRBJ2-1, with TRBD2 matching over 16 bases. Losses at the gene ends were 2 bases for V and 7 bases for J; bases not matched to a gene: 2. Germline lookup yields CDR1 DFQATT and CDR2 SNEGSKA (reference sequence). The length of the CDR3 is 15 residues.

This clonotype was counted only a few times. In DNA form, the CDR3 reads TGCAGTGCTTTAGGACTAGGAGACTACGAGCAGTACTTC. It translates to CSALGLGDYEQYF. The genes are TRBV20-1 and TRBJ2-7, with 7 bases matching TRBD2. The CDR3 consists of 13 residues. V trimming: 5 bases; J trimming: 3 bases; junction bases outside the gene matches: 7. The V gene's germline CDR1 is DFQATT and CDR2 SNEGSKA (reference sequence).

This chain joins TRBV9 and TRBJ1-6; TRBD1 aligns across 8 bases. With V trimmed by 3 bases and J by 12 bases, 5 bases remained unmatched. There are 13 residues in the CDR3. Germline V gene sequence: CDR1 SGDLS, CDR2 YYNGEE. The CDR3 protein is CASSAQQGGPLHF. CDR3 coding DNA: TGTGCCAGCAGCGCCCAACAGGGGGGACCCCTCCACTTT.

This chain joins TRBV20-1 and TRBJ2-7, with 8 bases matching TRBD1. This CDR3 region has 14 residues. The trim removed 6 bases at V and 5 bases at J, leaving 12 bases unmatched. CDR1 DFQATT and CDR2 SNEGSKA come from the germline V gene (reference sequence). The CDR3, as DNA: TGCAGTGCAGGGAGTGACAGGGGTGACGACGAGCAGTACTTC. It codes for CSAGSDRGDDEQYF.

The chain employs TRBV7-8 and TRBJ2-2; 9 bases fit TRBD1. With V trimmed by 5 bases and J by 4 bases, 8 bases remained unmatched. Germline CDR1 is SGHVS and CDR2 is FQNEAQ. The CDR3 contains 16 residues. The CDR3 loop is CASSLGQGIPTGELFF. The DNA for the CDR3 is TGTGCCAGCAGCCTCGGACAGGGGATCCCCACCGGGGAGCTGTTTTTT.

This clonotype was seen more than once but under ten times. The chain has TRBV3-1 and TRBJ2-3; D is unresolved. V lost 2 bases and J 2 bases, leaving 5 bases between the germline ends. Germline CDR1 reads LGHDT; CDR2 reads YNNKEL (reference sequence). The CDR3 totals 13 residues. CDR3 nucleotide sequence: TGTGCCAGCAGCCAACTTAACACAGATACGCAGTATTTT. It yields the protein CASSQLNTDTQYF.

The chain combines TRBV7-2 with TRBJ2-7, with TRBD2 as a possible D gene (5 bases). This CDR3 spans 12 amino acids. Trimming left V 1 base short and J 5 bases short, with 6 bases between. Germline assignment: CDR1 SGHTA and CDR2 FQGNSA. CDR3 protein: CASSLERNEQYF. CDR3 DNA sequence: TGTGCCAGCAGCTTAGAGCGGAACGAGCAGTACTTC. The whole variable domain, remainder taken from reference TRBV7-2 and TRBJ2-7, is GAGVSQSPSNKVTEKGKDVELRCDPISGHTALYWYRQSLGQGLEFLIYFQGNSAPDKSGLPSDRFSAERTGGSVSTLTIQRTQQEDSAVYLCASSLERNEQYFGPGTRLTVT.

The rearrangement joins TRBV25-1 to TRBJ1-2; maybe TRBD1 (6 bases). Germline V gene data show CDR1 as MGHDK and CDR2 as SYGVNS. V lost 3 bases and J 4 bases, leaving 12 bases between the germline ends. The CDR3 runs to 14 residues. The CDR3, as DNA: TGTGCCAGCAGTGACCATGGACAGCCCTATGGCTACACCTTC. Protein sequence: CASSDHGQPYGYTF.

The rearrangement links TRBV5-1 to TRBJ2-5; D gene ambiguous. The CDR3 contains 15 residues. V shed 4 bases and J shed 3 bases, with 16 bases lying between them. Germline V gene sequence: CDR1 SGHRS, CDR2 YFSETQ. The CDR3 sequence is CASSLAVRVKETQYF. CDR3 coding DNA: TGCGCCAGCAGCCTCGCCGTCCGGGTCAAAGAGACCCAGTACTTC.

A few counts support this clonotype. The chain is built from TRBV7-2 and TRBJ1-5, with D unresolved. CDR1 and CDR2 from the germline V gene are SGHTA and FQGNSA. Trimming stripped 4 bases from V and 0 bases from J, with 7 bases between. The CDR3 runs 14 residues. DNA for the CDR3: TGTGCCAGCAGCTCAGAATATAGCAATCAGCCCCAGCATTTT. This codes for CASSSEYSNQPQHF.

The J gene is TRBJ2-7, the V gene TRBV14; D uncertain. CDR1 SGHDN and CDR2 FVKESK come from the germline V gene. There are 13 residues in the CDR3. V was trimmed by 0 bases and J by 5 bases, leaving 8 bases between them. The CDR3 loop reads CASSQDRTNEQYF. The CDR3 DNA reads as TGTGCCAGCAGCCAAGATCGGACGAACGAGCAGTACTTC.